What follows are 20 T cell receptor beta chains derived from one specimen sequenced in a study of CD8+CD57+ T cells in acquired aplastic anemia. Profiling of TCR beta VDJ combinations and CDR3 sequences used genomic DNA as template. TCRdb re-called the reads through MiXCR, storing one row per CDR3 protein. Of fewer than 200,000 distinct CDR3 sequences in the sample, less than 60% are singletons; the top ten hold more than 1%. Patients included in sequencing had previously demonstrated CD8+CD57+ cell expansion by flow cytometry. Input material: sorted CD4+, CD8+, or CD8+CD57+ T cells (not recorded which) from PBMCs. The receptor set was obtained from a human donor with aplastic anemia.

This clonotype was counted ten times or more. This rearrangement joins TRBV7-2 to TRBJ2-1; TRBD2 matches 14 bases. The germline V gene has CDR1 SGHTA and CDR2 FQGNSA. V was clipped by 5 bases and J by 10 bases; unmatched bases: 7. CDR3 length: 15 residues. Written as DNA, the CDR3 is TGTGCCAGCAGCAAACGGACTAGCGGGGGGCAAGAGCAGTTCTTC. Its translation: CASSKRTSGGQEQFF.

Comments on this clonotype: This may arise from a read error, as a much more abundant clone is one base away. The chain recombines TRBV5-1 with TRBJ2-2, with 10 bases aligning to TRBD2. V dropped 7 bases and J dropped 2; count of bases not matched to a gene: 8. CDR3 size: 16 residues. CDR1 and CDR2 (germline): SGHRS, YFSETQ. The CDR3, as DNA: TGCGCCAGCGGCCTTCTAGCGGGGGACAACACCGGGGAGCTGTTTTTT. It codes for CASGLLAGDNTGELFF. The full variable domain, with the rest looked up from reference TRBV5-1 and TRBJ2-2, is KAGVTQTPRYLIKTRGQQVTLSCSPISGHRSVSWYQQTPGQGLQFLFEYFSETQRNKGNFPGRFSGRQFSNSRSEMNVSTLELGDSALYLCASGLLAGDNTGELFFGEGSRLTVL.

This clonotype was counted a few times. The chain joins TRBV28 to TRBJ1-5, with D uncertain. The CDR3 has 13 residues. Germline V gene lookup returns CDR1 MDHEN and CDR2 SYDVKM. Between the trimmed V and J ends, which lost 5 bases and 2 bases, there was a span of 7 bases. CDR3 nucleotides: TGTGCCAGCAGTGTCCTAGGCAATCAGCCCCAGCATTTT. This sequence encodes CASSVLGNQPQHF.

Written as DNA, the CDR3 is TGTGCCAGCAGCTCCAGGACAGGTGCGACCTACGAGCAGTACTTC. Its translation: CASSSRTGATYEQYF. The rearrangement links TRBV5-4 to TRBJ2-7, with 7 bases fitting TRBD1. The CDR3 extends over 15 amino acids. Germline V gene data show CDR1 as SGHNT and CDR2 as YYREEE (reference sequence). Trimming at V came to 3 bases and at J to 2 bases, leaving 8 bases not matched to a gene.

V and J are TRBV19 and TRBJ1-6; possibly TRBD1 for D (5 bases). V lost 2 bases to trimming and J lost 7 bases, with 6 bases between them. The CDR3 totals 13 residues. Germline V CDR1 and CDR2: LNHDA, SQIVND (reference sequence). CDR3 sequence: CASSIRQNSPLHF. Here the CDR3 DNA reads TGTGCCAGTAGTATACGACAGAATTCACCCCTCCACTTT.

This clonotype occurred many times. V gene TRBV4-2 combines with J gene TRBJ2-5; unclear D gene. The V gene lost 4 bases and the J gene lost 0 bases, with 9 bases spanning the gap. The CDR3 is 14 residues long. Looked up from germline, CDR1 is LGHNA and CDR2 is YNFKEQ. CDR3 amino acids: CASSPGPNQETQYF. DNA for the CDR3: TGTGCCAGCAGCCCGGGCCCTAACCAAGAGACCCAGTACTTC.

This chain uses TRBV5-1 with TRBJ1-1; D is unclear. This CDR3 contains 14 residues. V lost 4 bases and J lost 4, with 14 bases in between. Germline V gives CDR1 SGHRS, CDR2 YFSETQ. CDR3 sequence: CASSVLVGSTEAFF. CDR3 DNA: TGCGCCAGCAGCGTGCTAGTGGGGTCCACTGAAGCTTTCTTT.

Only one count was recorded for this clonotype. A much more abundant neighbour one base away suggests this may be a read error. The chain combines TRBV10-3 with TRBJ1-2; the match to TRBD1 covers 9 bases. Germline-derived CDR1 and CDR2 are ENHRY and SYGVKD. Trimming cost V 10 bases and J 3 bases; bases outside gene matches: 9. The length of the CDR3 is 14 residues. This CDR3 reads CASRGTGTYYGYTF. DNA of the CDR3: TGTGCCAGCAGAGGGACAGGGACCTACTATGGCTACACCTTC.

This clonotype showed up just a few times. The V gene is TRBV10-3, the J gene TRBJ1-6; 12 nucleotides agree with TRBD1. Germline lookup yields CDR1 ENHRY and CDR2 SYGVKD. This CDR3 contains 14 residues. V was pared by 7 bases and J by 10 bases, with 5 bases of the junction left unmatched. The CDR3 region has the DNA TGTGCCATCAAGGGACAGGGGGCGAGATCACCCCTCCACTTT. It is translated as CAIKGQGARSPLHF.

This clonotype showed up many times. The chain carries TRBV10-3 and TRBJ2-5, with TRBD2 as a possible D gene (5 bases). The CDR3 sequence is 14 residues long. Germline loops: CDR1 ENHRY, CDR2 SYGVKD. Trimming took off 3 bases at V and 2 bases at J, with 10 bases between the two ends. CDR3: CAISEGGDQETQYF. In DNA, the CDR3 is TGTGCCATCAGTGAAGGAGGAGATCAAGAGACCCAGTACTTC.

Notes on this clonotype: A much bigger clone sits one base away, suggesting this may be a read error. The chain is built from TRBV4-2 and TRBJ2-2; tentative D call: TRBD2 (6 bases). Germline lookup yields CDR1 LGHNA and CDR2 YNFKEQ. This CDR3 is built from 16 residues. The CDR3 DNA reads as TGTGCCAGCAGCCAAGATTACGGGTCGAACACCGGGGGGCTGTTTTTT. It yields the protein CASSQDYGSNTGGLFF.

This clonotype was counted only a few times. CDR3 protein: CASSPPYGTAFTSTDTQYF. CDR3 DNA sequence: TGTGCCAGCAGTCCACCATACGGGACAGCCTTTACTAGCACAGATACGCAGTATTTT. The J gene is TRBJ2-3, the V gene TRBV25-1; TRBD1 matches 7 bases. V lost 5 bases to trimming and J lost 0 bases; unmatched junction nucleotides: 17. Germline V gene lookup returns CDR1 MGHDK and CDR2 SYGVNS. The CDR3 consists of 19 residues. The variable domain in full, completed from reference TRBV25-1 and TRBJ2-3, reads EADIYQTPRYLVIGTGKKITLECSQTMGHDKMYWYQQDPGMELHLIHYSYGVNSTEKGDLSSESTVSRIRTEHFPLTLESARPSHTSQYLCASSPPYGTAFTSTDTQYFGPGTRLTVL.

The V gene is TRBV29-1, the J gene TRBJ2-5, with TRBD1 as a possible D gene (7 bases). This CDR3 contains 12 residues. Germline CDR1 and CDR2: SQVTM and ANQGSEA. The germline V and J ends were trimmed by 6 bases and 2 bases, with 10 bases remaining between them. CDR3 amino acids: CSVAGGQETQYF. CDR3 bases: TGCAGCGTCGCAGGGGGGCAAGAGACCCAGTACTTC.

V is TRBV6-1 and J is TRBJ2-1, with 10 bases fitting TRBD2. After removal of 6 bases from V and 0 bases from J, the junction contained 8 bases not matched to a gene. CDR1 is MNHNS, CDR2 SASEGT, per germline. This CDR3 comprises 17 residues. Here the CDR3 reads CASSSWLAGDSYNEQFF. The CDR3 region has the DNA TGTGCCAGCAGCTCATGGCTAGCGGGGGACTCCTACAATGAGCAGTTCTTC.

The CDR3 spells CASSLGTARELFF. CDR3 in DNA: TGTGCCAGCAGCTTAGGGACAGCGCGGGAGCTGTTTTTT. J is TRBJ2-2 and V is TRBV13; possibly TRBD1 for D (5 bases). V lost 0 bases, J lost 9 bases, and 8 bases lay in between. The CDR3 is made up of 13 amino acids. The V gene's germline CDR1 is PRHDT and CDR2 FYEKMQ (reference sequence).

The chain links TRBV20-1 to TRBJ2-6; weak D call: TRBD2 (7 bases). The germline V gene encodes CDR1 DFQATT and CDR2 SNEGSKA (reference sequence). The CDR3 runs to 14 residues. Trimming took off 2 bases at V and 13 bases at J, with 18 bases between the two ends. As DNA, the CDR3 is TGCAGTGCTAGACAGGCGGGGGCACCTTTGGTCCTGACTTTC. It yields the protein CSARQAGAPLVLTF.

This chain joins TRBV11-1 and TRBJ1-1; 10 nucleotides agree with TRBD1. The CDR3 length is 16 residues. V was pared by 1 base and J by 1 base, with 3 bases of the junction left unmatched. Germline values: CDR1 SGHAT, CDR2 FQDESV (reference sequence). The CDR3 is CASSLGQGAANTEAFF. CDR3 coding DNA: TGTGCCAGCAGCTTAGGACAGGGGGCAGCGAACACTGAAGCTTTCTTT.

The chain joins TRBV7-3 to TRBJ2-2; no reliable D call. V lost 6 bases, J lost 6 bases, and 8 bases lay in between. There are 12 residues in the CDR3. Per the germline V gene, CDR1 is SGHTA and CDR2 is FQGTGA. The CDR3 DNA follows: TGTGCCAGCAGTTTAGGGCCCGGGGAGCTGTTTTTT. This codes for CASSLGPGELFF.

This clonotype was seen a single time. The chain employs TRBV4-3 and TRBJ2-1; no definite D call. Trimming removed 1 base at V and 0 bases at J, with 10 bases between. The germline V gene has CDR1 LGHNA and CDR2 YSLEER. CDR3 length equals 16 residues. CDR3 coding DNA: TGCGCCAGCAGCCAAGCGGCGCGGAGCTCCTACAATGAGCAGTTCTTC. Amino acid sequence: CASSQAARSSYNEQFF.

As concerns this clonotype: The germline gene is not matched at one end of the junction; a read error may be the cause. The gene calls are TRBV3-1 and TRBJ1-2; D gene unclear. The CDR3 consists of 12 residues. Germline lookup yields CDR1 LGHDT and CDR2 YNNKEL (reference sequence). For the CDR3, the DNA is TGTGCCAGCTCCTCTCTCGGCTATGGCTACATCTTC. Residues: CASSSLGYGYIF.